This TCR beta chain was observed in a study of high-grade serous ovarian cancer treatment subgroups (dated by TCRdb to about 2021). About the investigation overall: Sequencing yielded a mean of about 13,000 reads and under 7,500 unique TCR beta rearrangements per sample. The study profiled TCR beta repertoires in high-grade serous ovarian cancer patients grouped by complete gross resection or neoadjuvant chemotherapy response under a laparoscopic triage algorithm. The cohort comprised some 30 patients: around ten with no residual disease after primary surgery (R0), around ten excellent NACT responders, and around ten poor NACT responders. One primary tumor sample and two metastatic tumor samples were contributed by each patient, so that about a hundred samples were obtained in total. Overall results and qualifications from the work: TCR repertoire analyses were focused on CDR3, and CDR1 and CDR2 were not analyzed. TCR clonal relatedness showed a positive correlation with neoantigen level and a trend toward positive correlation with copy number variation and mutation load from whole-genome sequencing. Tumors from the same patient had repertoire similarity ranging from 0.11 to 0.79, while tumors from different patients showed almost no similarity. Spatial information was not captured by bulk tumor TCR sequencing, so insight into HGSC tumor complexity and diversity was limited.

The tumor samples were collected prior to definitive surgery or chemotherapy. Genomic DNA extraction was performed by the MD Anderson Biospecimen Extraction Resource, and TCR sequencing was carried out by the MD Anderson Cancer Genomics Laboratory. About this clone itself: This clone's antigen is unknown. There are no base qualities to consult, and no much larger clone falls within one base.

Via the germline V gene, CDR1 is MNHEY and CDR2 SVGAGI. The CDR3 contains 16 residues, cysteine and phenylalanine counted. Solely the CDR3 DNA is kept, with 48 bases framed from the first base. The junction shows trimming of 1 base on V and 5 bases on J, and the gene matches do not reach 3 bases of it. The 80 to 95 tumor samples were subjected to high-throughput TCR profiling using ImmunoSEQ. Regarding the original processing steps: Richness (unique productive sequences), clonality, evenness and relatedness were included as repertoire diversity metrics, and similarity between samples was assessed with the Bhattacharyya coefficient. Conclusions stayed consistent in a sensitivity analysis that left out TCRs with fewer than two reads. What TCRdb holds here is the immuneACCESS table cut down to in-frame rearrangements. Part of the clones is not present; checked against another copy, under half of the missing clones reflect an unresolved V gene, and the others are unexplained. V, J and clone size derive from that table, while D and trimming were established from the DNA sequence. Here the sample has around 2,600 clones; 70% to 80% occur a single time. Jointly, the top ten make up 4.8% of the sample.

The specimen was tumor tissue. This clonotype originated in a human donor with high-grade serous ovarian cancer. The rearrangement combines TRBV6-5 with TRBJ2-5; TRBD2 fits 14 bases in the junction. The DNA sequence is as follows: TGTGCCAGCAGTTACTTGGGACTAGCGGGAGCTGAGACCCAGTACTTC. It encodes CASSYLGLAGAETQYF.